This T cell receptor (beta chain) was sequenced in a study of T and B cells in COVID-19 patients. Across the study: In the active-infection cohort, about 90% of the roughly 20 patients had comorbidities linked to unfavorable COVID-19 outcome.

Germline V CDR1 and CDR2: KGHSH, LQKENI. This CDR3 has 15 residues. Trimming cost V 6 bases and J 6 bases; bases outside gene matches: 9. BIOMED2 TRB-A/B primer pools were used in multiplex TRB PCR. A single record per CDR3 protein comes from TCRdb applying MiXCR to the multiplex PCR reads. This table holds about 6,400 distinct CDR3 sequences, roughly 26% found once. The study's findings and limits: Early severe-case samples and blood from mildly ill patients during symptoms were in short supply. Patients with COVID-19 reportedly showed strongly skewed T cell receptor beta variable and joining gene usage.

Blood genomic DNA input for TRB amplification was roughly 250-550 ng. Comments on this clonotype: Its antigen is still unknown.

This rearrangement joins TRBV18 to TRBJ2-1; TRBD1 aligns across 9 bases. The receptor's source is a human donor with active COVID-19. Material for sequencing was blood. The CDR3 DNA follows: TGTGCCAGCTCCCAGGGACAGGGAAGGGGCAATGAGCAGTTCTTC. It yields the protein CASSQGQGRGNEQFF. The variable domain in full, completed from reference TRBV18 and TRBJ2-1, reads NAGVMQNPRHLVRRRGQEARLRCSPMKGHSHVYWYRQLPEEGLKFMVYLQKENIIDESGMPKERFSAEFPKEGPSILRIQQVVRGDSAAYFCASSQGQGRGNEQFFGPGTRLTVL.